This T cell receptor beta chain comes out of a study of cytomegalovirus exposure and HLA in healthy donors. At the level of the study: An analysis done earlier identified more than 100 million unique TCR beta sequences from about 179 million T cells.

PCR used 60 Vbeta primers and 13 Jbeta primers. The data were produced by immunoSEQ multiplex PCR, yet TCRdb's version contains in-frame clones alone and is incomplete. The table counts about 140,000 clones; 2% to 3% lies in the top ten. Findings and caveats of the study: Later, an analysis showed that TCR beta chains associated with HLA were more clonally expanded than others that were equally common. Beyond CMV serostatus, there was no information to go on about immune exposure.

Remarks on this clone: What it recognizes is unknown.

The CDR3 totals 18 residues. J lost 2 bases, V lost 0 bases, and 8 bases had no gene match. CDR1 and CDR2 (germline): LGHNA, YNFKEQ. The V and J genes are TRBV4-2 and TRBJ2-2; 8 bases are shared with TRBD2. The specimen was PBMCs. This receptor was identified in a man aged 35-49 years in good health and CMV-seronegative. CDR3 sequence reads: CASSQDRAGGLNTGELFF. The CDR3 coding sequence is TGTGCCAGCAGCCAAGACAGGGCGGGGGGCCTCAACACCGGGGAGCTGTTTTTT.